These 22 T cell receptor beta chains share one sample of origin, sequenced in a study of blood T cell repertoires in COVID-19. TCRdb keeps only in-frame clones here, not all; method: immunoSEQ multiplex PCR. The sample has just over 90,000 clones; roughly 80% are singletons. The specimen was peripheral blood. The receptor set was obtained from a human donor in a cohort sampled during active COVID-19.

The chain uses TRBV28 and TRBJ2-7, with 7 bases that match TRBD2. V dropped 2 bases and J dropped 2; count of bases not matched to a gene: 3. The V gene's germline CDR1 is MDHEN and CDR2 SYDVKM. CDR3 length: 14 amino acids. CDR3 amino acids: CASSLTGGPYEQYF. The CDR3 nucleotides read TGTGCCAGCAGTTTAACGGGAGGCCCCTACGAGCAGTACTTC.

The chain links TRBV6-5 to TRBJ2-1; TRBD2 matches at 10 bases. Trimming at V came to 9 bases and at J to 0 bases, leaving 2 bases not matched to a gene. The CDR3 sequence is 14 residues long. Germline CDR1 MNHEY, CDR2 SVGAGI. The CDR3 DNA reads as TGTGCCAGTATAGCGGGGGGCTCCTACAATGAGCAGTTCTTC. This sequence encodes CASIAGGSYNEQFF.

The count of this clone is one. The V gene is TRBV3-1 (or the pseudogene TRBV3-2), the J gene TRBJ1-5; 7 nucleotides align to TRBD1. CDR3 length: 15 residues. Per the germline V gene, CDR1 is LGHDT and CDR2 is YNNKEL (reference sequence). V gave up 1 base and J gave up 6 bases; unmatched junction bases: 6. This chain's CDR3 is CASSQGGTAGQPQHF. In DNA form, the CDR3 reads TGTGCCAGCAGCCAAGGGGGGACAGCAGGTCAGCCCCAGCATTTT.

Regarding this clone: Germline and junction disagree at one end, which may indicate a read error. This rearrangement joins TRBV9 to TRBJ1-1, with a tentative D call TRBD1 (6 bases). The CDR3 consists of 15 residues. CDR1 SGDLS and CDR2 YYNGEE come from the germline V gene. CDR3 bases: TGTGCCAGCAGCGTAGATGGGGGCGCGAGGACTGAAGTTTTCTTT. This translates into CASSVDGGARTEVFF.

This rearrangement joins TRBV10-1 to TRBJ2-2, with 14 bases fitting TRBD2. J lost 4 bases, V lost 6 bases, and 4 bases had no gene match. CDR1 WNHNN and CDR2 SYGVQD come from the germline V gene (reference sequence). The CDR3 extends over 16 amino acids. In nucleotides, the CDR3 is TGCGCCAGCAGCCTTGGACTAGCGGGAGGCACCGGGGAGCTGTTTTTT. Its translation is CASSLGLAGGTGELFF.

This sequence joins TRBV15 and TRBJ1-5; possibly TRBD1 for D (6 bases). V was cut by 0 bases and J by 2 bases, with 8 bases left in between. Per germline, CDR1 LNHNV and CDR2 YYDKDF (reference sequence). CDR3 length: 15 residues. CDR3 nucleotides: TGTGCCACCAGCAGAGAGAGACAGGGCAATCAGCCCCAGCATTTT. Its protein product is CATSRERQGNQPQHF. Complete variable domain (other parts from reference TRBV15 and TRBJ1-5): DAMVIQNPRYQVTQFGKPVTLSCSQTLNHNVMYWYQQKSSQAPKLLFHYYDKDFNNEADTPDNFQSRRPNTSFCFLDIRSPGLGDTAMYLCATSRERQGNQPQHFGDGTRLSIL.

J is TRBJ1-1 and V is TRBV18; D not resolved. The V end lost 2 bases, the J end lost 1 base, and 5 bases lay between the germline ends. This CDR3 has 13 residues. Germline CDR1 KGHSH, CDR2 LQKENI. The chain's CDR3 is CASSPNGNTEAFF. In nucleotides, the CDR3 is TGTGCCAGCTCACCAAACGGGAACACTGAAGCTTTCTTT.

This sequence joins TRBV7-9 and TRBJ1-2, with 9 bases lining up with TRBD1. Germline V gives CDR1 SEHNR, CDR2 FQNEAQ (reference sequence). V was clipped by 5 bases and J by 4 bases; unmatched bases: 5. This CDR3 spans 14 amino acids. In DNA form, the CDR3 reads TGTGCCAGCAGCCCGGGACAGGGTGCCTATGGCTACACCTTC. Translated, it gives CASSPGQGAYGYTF.

Regarding this clone: A read error may explain this, as a much larger clone is one base away. The chain has TRBV5-1 and TRBJ1-3; D might be TRBD1 (6 bases). CDR1 is SGHRS and CDR2 is YFSETQ in the germline V gene. V shed 6 bases and J shed 0 bases, with 19 bases lying between them. The CDR3 covers 17 residues. CDR3 residues: CASNRGGRPDSGNTIYF. For the CDR3, the DNA is TGCGCCAGCAACCGAGGGGGACGCCCCGACTCTGGAAACACCATATATTTT.

The chain recombines TRBV9 with TRBJ2-5; no clear D gene. Germline values: CDR1 SGDLS, CDR2 YYNGEE. V was trimmed by 4 bases and J by 4 bases, leaving 14 bases between them. The CDR3 consists of 14 residues. CDR3 amino acids: CASSKPSERETQYF. For the CDR3, the DNA is TGTGCCAGCAGCAAACCGAGCGAGCGAGAGACCCAGTACTTC.

The V gene is TRBV2, the J gene TRBJ1-2, with no clear D. The V end lost 6 bases, the J end lost 1 base, and 15 bases lay between the germline ends. There are 15 residues in the CDR3. Per germline, CDR1 SNHLY and CDR2 FYNNEI. The CDR3 coding sequence is TGTGCCAGCAGCGACCGCGGACTGATTAACTATGGCTACACCTTC. This codes for CASSDRGLINYGYTF.

The chain recombines TRBV5-1 with TRBJ2-5; 8 bases are a match to TRBD1. Looked up from germline, CDR1 is SGHRS and CDR2 is YFSETQ. The CDR3 covers 15 residues. J gave up 5 bases and V 5 bases, and 11 bases lay outside the gene matches. In nucleotides, the CDR3 is TGCGCCAGCAGGGCCCAGGGGGCGAGTTTGGAGACCCAGTACTTC. Protein sequence: CASRAQGASLETQYF.

The CDR3 protein is CASSSSTGGTQYF. CDR3 coding DNA: TGTGCCAGCAGCAGCTCGACAGGCGGGACCCAGTACTTC. This chain joins TRBV2 and TRBJ2-5; tentative D call: TRBD1 (6 bases). This CDR3 comprises 13 residues. Germline assignment: CDR1 SNHLY and CDR2 FYNNEI. V lost 6 bases and J lost 7, with 15 bases in between.

The chain combines TRBV5-5 with TRBJ2-6; TRBD1 matches at 9 bases. Germline trimming cut 4 bases from V and 0 bases from J; bases unmatched to any gene: 14. Germline V gene sequence: CDR1 SGHKS, CDR2 YYEKEE (reference sequence). CDR3 length: 20 residues. CDR3 sequence (DNA): TGTGCCAGCAGCCCCAGACAGATCGGGACAGGGAACTCTGGGGCCAACGTCCTGACTTTC. This translates into CASSPRQIGTGNSGANVLTF.

This clone was recorded once. The chain combines TRBV19 with TRBJ1-2; no definite D call. The CDR3 is made up of 15 amino acids. Germline V gene sequence: CDR1 LNHDA, CDR2 SQIVND (reference sequence). The ends were cut back, 0 bases at V and 1 base at J, with 9 bases in the middle. CDR3 sequence (DNA): TGTGCCAGTAGTATAGATGGCGCGGGTAACTATGGCTACACCTTC. It encodes CASSIDGAGNYGYTF.

This clone has a handful of counts. The genes are TRBV2 and TRBJ1-5; the D is unclear. Trimming left V 3 bases short and J 6 bases short, with 9 bases between. CDR3 size: 13 residues. CDR1 and CDR2 from the germline V gene are SNHLY and FYNNEI. The CDR3 DNA follows: TGTGCCAGCAGTGACAGGCAAGGTCAGCCCCAGCATTTT. This sequence encodes CASSDRQGQPQHF.

The chain carries TRBV18 and TRBJ1-4; D perhaps matches TRBD1 (6 bases). The CDR3 runs to 13 residues. Germline lookup yields CDR1 KGHSH and CDR2 LQKENI. V lost 3 bases and J lost 7, with 9 bases in between. Here the CDR3 reads CASSPGAGEKLFF. The CDR3, as DNA: TGTGCCAGCTCACCGGGGGCAGGTGAAAAACTGTTTTTT.

This clone was detected only once. The J gene is TRBJ2-1, the V gene TRBV28; TRBD1 is a possible D gene (6 bases). The CDR3 has 14 residues. Per the germline V gene, CDR1 is MDHEN and CDR2 is SYDVKM. V shed 6 bases and J shed 9 bases, with 18 bases lying between them. CDR3 sequence (DNA): TGTGCCAGCAGCCGCCTGACAGCGACAGGTGAGCAGTTCTTC. Its protein product is CASSRLTATGEQFF.

This chain connects TRBV3-1 (or the pseudogene TRBV3-2) to TRBJ2-5; weak D call: TRBD1 (6 bases). The CDR3 runs 17 residues. CDR1 is LGHDT, CDR2 YNNKEL, per germline (reference sequence). V was shortened by 2 bases and J by 0 bases, with 16 bases between the two germline ends. As DNA, the CDR3 is TGTGCCAGCAGCCAAAGGGAGAGGACAGCGGACCAAGAGACCCAGTACTTC. It specifies CASSQRERTADQETQYF.

This clone was detected a few times. The rearrangement links TRBV19 to TRBJ1-1; D might be TRBD1 (6 bases). Trimming took off 9 bases at V and 3 bases at J, with 17 bases between the two ends. Germline loops: CDR1 LNHDA, CDR2 SQIVND (reference sequence). CDR3 length: 14 residues. In nucleotides, the CDR3 is TGTGCCAGCCGGGGGGGGGCAGCCCACACTGAAGCTTTCTTT. Protein sequence: CASRGGAAHTEAFF.

The gene calls are TRBV4-1 and TRBJ2-2; tentatively, D is TRBD1 (6 bases). The CDR3 loop spans 17 amino acids. V lost 0 bases and J 0 bases, leaving 11 bases between the germline ends. Germline CDR1 is MGHRA and CDR2 is YSYEKL. CDR3 coding DNA: TGCGCCAGCAGCCAAGAATCAGGACAGACGAACACCGGGGAGCTGTTTTTT. It codes for CASSQESGQTNTGELFF.

This CDR3 reads CASSLRQGGNGYTF. Here the CDR3 DNA reads TGTGCCAGCAGCCTTAGGCAGGGAGGTAATGGCTACACCTTC. The chain couples TRBV3-1 (or the pseudogene TRBV3-2) to TRBJ1-2; perhaps TRBD1 as D (5 bases). The V gene lost 4 bases and the J gene lost 6 bases, with 15 bases spanning the gap. The CDR3 spans 14 residues. The germline V gene encodes CDR1 LGHDT and CDR2 YNNKEL (reference sequence).